This TCR beta chain was observed in a study of T cell responses to AZD1222 COVID-19 vaccine. As regards this clone: Antigen unknown.

Regarding the study as a whole: Donors were mostly white British, more females; clonal diversity possibly underestimated. Breadth and depth of Spike-specific TCRs rose after two AZD1222 doses.

V was shortened by 1 base and J by 5 bases, with 18 bases between the two germline ends. The CDR3 is 16 amino acids. CDR1 is MNHEY, CDR2 SMNVEV, per germline (reference sequence). Clones were read by immunoSEQ multiplex PCR, and TCRdb kept only the in-frame ones, dropping some. The top ten hold 1.3% of the sample, which has roughly 160,000 clones, roughly 94% seen once. This receptor was identified in an adult who received the AZD1222 COVID-19 vaccine. This sample comprised peripheral blood, obtained 28 days after the second AZD1222 dose. The chain recombines TRBV27 with TRBJ2-7; D ambiguous. The CDR3: CASSLWSGRGMNEQYF. CDR3 coding DNA: TGTGCCAGCAGTTTATGGTCCGGGCGAGGCATGAACGAGCAGTACTTC.